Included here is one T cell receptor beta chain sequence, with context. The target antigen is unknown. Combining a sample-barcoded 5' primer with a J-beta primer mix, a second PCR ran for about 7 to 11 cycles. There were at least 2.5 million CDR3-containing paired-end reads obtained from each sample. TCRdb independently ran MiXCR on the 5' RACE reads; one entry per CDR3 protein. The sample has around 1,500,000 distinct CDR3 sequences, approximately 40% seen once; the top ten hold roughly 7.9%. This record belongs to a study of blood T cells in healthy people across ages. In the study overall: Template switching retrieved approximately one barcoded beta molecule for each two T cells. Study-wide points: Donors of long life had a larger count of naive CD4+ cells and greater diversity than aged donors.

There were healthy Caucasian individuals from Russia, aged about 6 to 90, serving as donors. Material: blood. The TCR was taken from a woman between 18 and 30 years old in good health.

The CDR3 bases are TGTGCCAGCAGTTTATGGGGGCAGGGGGAGAATGGCTACACCTTC. This encodes CASSLWGQGENGYTF. J is TRBJ1-2 and V is TRBV27; 7 bases are a match to TRBD1. CDR3 size: 15 residues. Looked up from germline, CDR1 is MNHEY and CDR2 is SMNVEV (reference sequence). The trim removed 1 base at V and 6 bases at J, leaving 8 bases unmatched.